In its sample, the clone carrying this T cell receptor beta chain was seen once. Its antigen is not known. These data are taken from a study of cytomegalovirus exposure and HLA in healthy donors. The wider study: From HLA-typed donors, an early data release held 70 million to 100 million unique TCRs. Findings and limits, study-wide: A later analysis showed TCR association rates differing by HLA locus, peaking at DRB1 and lowest at HLA-C. Researchers left out some V segments, among them TRBV6-2 and TRBV6-3, as indistinguishable. Most TCR sequences were seen very rarely across donors, but some public TCRs occurred in many.

60 Vbeta and 13 Jbeta primers were used in PCR. Sequenced by immunoSEQ multiplex PCR; TCRdb stores in-frame clones only, minus some. The sample yields roughly 150,000 clones, over 70% seen once. V trimming: 5 bases; J trimming: 4 bases; junction bases outside the gene matches: 12. The CDR3 spans 16 residues. In germline, CDR1 is SGHTA, CDR2 FQGNSA. This rearrangement joins TRBV7-2 to TRBJ1-1; 8 nucleotides align to TRBD1. The source material was PBMCs. This TCR was sampled from a male donor in good health and CMV-seronegative. Written as DNA, the CDR3 is TGTGCCAGCAGCAGGAGGAGCGGGACAGGCTCCACTGAAGCTTTCTTT. As protein: CASSRRSGTGSTEAFF.